The sequence of this T cell receptor beta chain was determined in a study of T-cell reconstitution after alpha-beta-depleted transplantation in children. Unique molecular identifiers tagged the TCRbeta library. TCRdb reanalysed the PCR reads using MiXCR and keeps one entry per CDR3 protein. The sample carries some 550,000 distinct CDR3 sequences, approximately 20% recorded once. V shed 6 bases and J 8 bases; nucleotides not matched to a gene: 16. Germline lookup yields CDR1 KGHSH and CDR2 LQKENI. This CDR3 comprises 18 residues. This rearrangement joins TRBV18 to TRBJ2-1; 13 bases align to TRBD2. This specimen consisted of PBMCs from the stem cell graft donor, obtained from the stem cell graft. This sequence was found in a human donor who donated a stem cell graft to a child with acute lymphoblastic leukemia. CDR3 residues: CASSPLQGTSGTGDEQFF. DNA for the CDR3: TGTGCCAGCTCCCCCCTGCAGGGGACTAGCGGGACGGGCGATGAGCAGTTCTTC.